The 25 T cell receptor beta chains below were found in one sample sequenced in a study of cytomegalovirus exposure and HLA in healthy donors. PCR involved 60 Vbeta and 13 Jbeta primers. The table came from immunoSEQ multiplex PCR; TCRdb's copy has only in-frame clones and leaves some out. Among more than 150,000 clones listed, over 80% were seen once. Sequenced sample: PBMCs. These receptors were collected from a girl aged 5 to 17 in good health and CMV-seropositive.

The chain joins TRBV6-1 to TRBJ2-7, with a weak D call TRBD2 (6 bases). Per germline, CDR1 MNHNS and CDR2 SASEGT. The CDR3 contains 13 residues. Trimming left V 8 bases short and J 5 bases short, with 16 bases between. The CDR3, as DNA: TGTGCCAGCGTCAGTGGGAGGAACGACGAGCAGTACTTC. Protein: CASVSGRNDEQYF.

V is TRBV29-1 and J is TRBJ1-2; tentative D call: TRBD1 (5 bases). V shed 7 bases and J shed 7 bases, with 16 bases lying between them. The CDR3 totals 12 residues. CDR1 is SQVTM, CDR2 ANQGSEA, per germline. The DNA of the CDR3 is TGCAGCGGGTGGACGGCTAGGGGTGGCTACACCTTC. This gives the protein CSGWTARGGYTF.

This chain's CDR3 is CASREGQVNTEAFF. CDR3 in DNA: TGCGCCAGCAGGGAGGGACAGGTGAACACTGAAGCTTTCTTT. The chain couples TRBV10-2 to TRBJ1-1; 8 nucleotides align to TRBD1. The germline CDR1 and CDR2 sequences are WSHSY and SAAADI. The CDR3 is 14 amino acids. V was pared by 6 bases and J by 0 bases, with 3 bases of the junction left unmatched.

V and J are TRBV5-1 and TRBJ2-3; 9 nucleotides agree with TRBD1. CDR3 length: 15 amino acids. CDR1 and CDR2 (germline): SGHRS, YFSETQ. The ends lost 0 bases at V and 6 bases at J; junction bases unmatched: 5. CDR3 amino acids: CASSLGQGTGDTQYF. CDR3 DNA: TGCGCCAGCAGCTTGGGACAGGGGACAGGGGATACGCAGTATTTT.

This clone was counted only a few times. This chain joins TRBV5-1 and TRBJ1-1; tentatively, D is TRBD1 (5 bases). V was shortened by 0 bases and J by 0 bases, with 15 bases between the two germline ends. Germline CDR1 is SGHRS and CDR2 is YFSETQ. This CDR3 is 17 amino acids long. The CDR3 coding sequence is TGCGCCAGCAGCTTGGCCGGCAGGGTAATCATGAACACTGAAGCTTTCTTT. Its translation is CASSLAGRVIMNTEAFF.

This clone was recorded only once. V usage is TRBV15 and J usage is TRBJ1-2; perhaps TRBD1 as D (5 bases). Trimming cost V 3 bases and J 4 bases, with 21 bases left between them. The CDR3 has 17 residues. Germline CDR1 LNHNV, CDR2 YYDKDF (reference sequence). The CDR3 spells CATSRGSGGGNSYGYTF. The CDR3 coding sequence is TGTGCCACCAGCAGGGGGTCGGGCGGGGGAAATAGCTATGGCTACACCTTC.

The V call is TRBV19, the J call TRBJ1-2, with a tentative D call TRBD1 (6 bases). Germline assignment: CDR1 LNHDA and CDR2 SQIVND (reference sequence). This CDR3 has 11 amino acids. V dropped 6 bases and J dropped 4 bases, with 6 bases sitting between them. The CDR3 DNA is TGTGCCAGTAGGGGGGCCTATGGCTACACCTTC. This encodes CASRGAYGYTF.

V gene TRBV29-1 combines with J gene TRBJ1-2; D might be TRBD1 (6 bases). Germline CDR1 SQVTM, CDR2 ANQGSEA. Deletions cut 7 bases from V and 0 bases from J, with 15 bases between. CDR3 length equals 14 residues. CDR3 nucleotide sequence: TGCAGCGGCCGTGGGTCAGGGGCTAACTATGGCTACACCTTC. Its translation is CSGRGSGANYGYTF.

This sequence joins TRBV2 and TRBJ2-1, with D maybe TRBD2 (6 bases). Trimming took 4 bases from V and 0 from J, leaving 19 bases between them. CDR3 length equals 18 residues. Germline loops: CDR1 SNHLY, CDR2 FYNNEI. The CDR3: CASSATSWGDSSYNEQFF. In nucleotides, the CDR3 is TGTGCCAGCAGTGCTACTAGCTGGGGCGATAGCTCCTACAATGAGCAGTTCTTC.

CDR3 DNA: TGTGCCACCAGCAGAGATCTGGAGGGTTTGACTGGAAACACCATATATTTT. Encoded protein: CATSRDLEGLTGNTIYF. This chain links TRBV15 with TRBJ1-3; no clear D. The CDR3 is 17 residues long. Trimming removed 0 bases at V and 2 bases at J, with 14 bases between. The germline gives CDR1 LNHNV, CDR2 YYDKDF (reference sequence).

This chain's CDR3 is CSAGLGGGELFF. In DNA, the CDR3 is TGCAGCGCGGGACTAGGGGGCGGGGAGCTGTTTTTT. The V and J genes are TRBV29-1 and TRBJ2-2; 8 bases match TRBD2. Germline assignment: CDR1 SQVTM and CDR2 ANQGSEA. This CDR3 has 12 residues. The junction had 5 bases not matched to a gene; V was cut back by 7 bases and J by 7 bases.

This clone was counted only a few times. V gene TRBV5-1 combines with J gene TRBJ1-6; 7 positions match TRBD1. The CDR3 totals 15 residues. V trimming: 2 bases; J trimming: 5 bases; junction bases outside the gene matches: 4. Germline V gives CDR1 SGHRS, CDR2 YFSETQ. The CDR3 DNA sequence: TGCGCCAGCAGCTTTGGACAGGCCGATAATTCACCCCTCCACTTT. This sequence encodes CASSFGQADNSPLHF.

The gene calls are TRBV5-1 and TRBJ2-7; 10 nucleotides match TRBD2. The CDR3 is made up of 14 amino acids. The junction had 3 bases not matched to a gene; V was cut back by 3 bases and J by 3 bases. Per the germline V gene, CDR1 is SGHRS and CDR2 is YFSETQ. The CDR3 bases are TGCGCCAGCAGCTCCGGGACTAGCGTCTACGAGCAGTACTTC. It yields the protein CASSSGTSVYEQYF.

This clone has only a few counts. The rearrangement joins TRBV19 to TRBJ1-4, with D tentatively TRBD1 (5 bases). The germline gives CDR1 LNHDA, CDR2 SQIVND (reference sequence). CDR3 length equals 15 residues. The V end was cut by 10 bases, the J end by 8 bases, with 23 bases between. The CDR3 here is CATTRIQGGGEKLFF. CDR3 sequence (DNA): TGTGCCACCACGAGGATTCAGGGAGGTGGGGAAAAACTGTTTTTT. The complete variable domain, with remaining parts taken from reference TRBV19 and TRBJ1-4, reads DGGITQSPKYLFRKEGQNVTLSCEQNLNHDAMYWYRQDPGQGLRLIYYSQIVNDFQKGDIAEGYSVSREKKESFPLTVTSAQKNPTAFYLCATTRIQGGGEKLFFGSGTQLSVL.

This clone was seen a single time. The chain has TRBV27 and TRBJ2-1; 12 bases agree with TRBD2. The V segment lost 5 bases and the J segment 2 bases; nucleotides outside the gene matches: 4. The CDR3 sequence is 16 residues long. Germline V gene sequence: CDR1 MNHEY, CDR2 SMNVEV (reference sequence). Written as DNA, the CDR3 is TGTGCCAGCAGTCCCCGACTAGCGGGAGCCTACAATGAGCAGTTCTTC. This translates into CASSPRLAGAYNEQFF.

This chain uses TRBV4-1 with TRBJ2-5, with TRBD2 matching over 16 bases. The J call is doubtful: the DNA matches TRBJ2-7 better. The length of the CDR3 is 16 residues. Looked up from germline, CDR1 is MGHRA and CDR2 is YSYEKL. The CDR3 region has the DNA TGCGCCAGCAGCCAAGTGGGACTAGCGGGAGGGCGCGAGCAGTACTTC. This translates into CASSQVGLAGGREQYF.

This chain's CDR3 is CASSFPVGDRASYEQYF. DNA of the CDR3: TGTGCCAGCAGTTTCCCGGTAGGGGACAGGGCCTCCTACGAGCAGTACTTC. The chain uses TRBV28 and TRBJ2-7, with 9 bases fitting TRBD1. V was pared by 3 bases and J by 0 bases, with 9 bases of the junction left unmatched. This CDR3 spans 17 amino acids. Germline V gives CDR1 MDHEN, CDR2 SYDVKM.

The chain recombines TRBV13 with TRBJ2-5, with D possibly matching TRBD1 (5 bases). Trimming took off 6 bases at V and 4 bases at J, with 12 bases between the two ends. This CDR3 region has 13 residues. In germline, CDR1 is PRHDT, CDR2 FYEKMQ (reference sequence). In DNA form, the CDR3 reads TGTGCCAGCAGTAGTAGGGGTCCAGAGACCCAGTACTTC. It yields the protein CASSSRGPETQYF.

The chain links TRBV5-1 to TRBJ2-2; D possibly corresponds to TRBD1 (5 bases). Germline V lookup: CDR1 SGHRS, CDR2 YFSETQ. The CDR3 has 13 residues. Trimming took off 2 bases at V and 7 bases at J, with 9 bases between the two ends. The CDR3 is CASSFQGSGELFF. The CDR3 DNA is TGCGCCAGCAGCTTCCAGGGTAGCGGGGAGCTGTTTTTT.

The V call is TRBV6-5, the J call TRBJ1-1, with unresolved D. Germline values: CDR1 MNHEY, CDR2 SVGAGI. The CDR3 runs to 14 residues. Trimming took 5 bases from V and 1 from J, leaving 11 bases between them. The CDR3 nucleotides are TGTGCCAGCAGTCCGCGGGCGGCGAACACTGAAGCTTTCTTT. Protein product: CASSPRAANTEAFF.

In DNA, the CDR3 is TGCAGCGTGGGGACAGGGGTCGCCTACGAGCAGTACTTC. Translation gives CSVGTGVAYEQYF. The chain combines TRBV29-1 with TRBJ2-7, with TRBD1 identical over 10 bases. The CDR3 covers 13 residues. CDR1 is SQVTM, CDR2 ANQGSEA, per germline. V gave up 6 bases and J gave up 2 bases; unmatched junction bases: 4.

There are a few counts of this clone. The chain joins TRBV6-1 to TRBJ2-3, with 7 bases matching TRBD1. Germline V gene data show CDR1 as MNHNS and CDR2 as SASEGT. Losses at the gene ends were 0 bases for V and 4 bases for J; bases not matched to a gene: 10. The CDR3 totals 17 residues. For the CDR3, the DNA is TGTGCCAGCAGTGAAGCGAAGGGGGCAGGGGCTGCAGATACGCAGTATTTT. Protein product: CASSEAKGAGAADTQYF.

This clone was found once. This rearrangement joins TRBV5-6 to TRBJ1-6; the match to TRBD1 covers 7 bases. V lost 0 bases to trimming and J lost 7 bases; unmatched junction nucleotides: 4. Germline lookup yields CDR1 SGHDT and CDR2 YYEEEE. CDR3 length: 15 amino acids. In DNA form, the CDR3 reads TGTGCCAGCAGCTTGGGCGACAGGGACAATTCACCCCTCCACTTT. It translates to CASSLGDRDNSPLHF.

This clone was observed a single time. The rearrangement links TRBV27 to TRBJ2-7; 7 bases fit TRBD2. This CDR3 spans 14 amino acids. V shed 2 bases and J 3 bases; nucleotides not matched to a gene: 4. The germline gives CDR1 MNHEY, CDR2 SMNVEV (reference sequence). In DNA, the CDR3 is TGTGCCAGCAGTTTAGGCGGGAGCGGCTACGAGCAGTACTTC. This gives the protein CASSLGGSGYEQYF.

The chain is built from TRBV7-8 and TRBJ2-7, with unresolved D. The CDR3 runs 16 residues. The germline V gene has CDR1 SGHVS and CDR2 FQNEAQ. Between the trimmed V and J ends, which lost 1 base and 1 base, there was a span of 14 bases. CDR3 DNA: TGTGCCAGCAGCTTAGTTGGTGGTAGTCGTTCCTACGAGCAGTACTTC. Protein sequence: CASSLVGGSRSYEQYF.